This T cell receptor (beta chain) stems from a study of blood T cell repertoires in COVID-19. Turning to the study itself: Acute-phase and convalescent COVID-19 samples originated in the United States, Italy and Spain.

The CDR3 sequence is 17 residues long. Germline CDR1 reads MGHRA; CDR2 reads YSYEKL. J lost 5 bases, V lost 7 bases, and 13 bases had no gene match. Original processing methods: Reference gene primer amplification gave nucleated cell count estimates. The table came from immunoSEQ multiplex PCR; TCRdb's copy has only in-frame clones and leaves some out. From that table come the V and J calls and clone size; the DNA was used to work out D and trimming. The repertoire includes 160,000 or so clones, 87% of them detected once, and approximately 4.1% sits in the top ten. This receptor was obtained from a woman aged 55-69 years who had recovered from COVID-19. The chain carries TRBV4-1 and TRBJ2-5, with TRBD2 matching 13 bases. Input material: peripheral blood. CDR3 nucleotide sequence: TGCGCCAGCAACCGGGGACTAGCGGGGAAAAAGGCGGAGACCCAGTACTTC. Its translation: CASNRGLAGKKAETQYF.